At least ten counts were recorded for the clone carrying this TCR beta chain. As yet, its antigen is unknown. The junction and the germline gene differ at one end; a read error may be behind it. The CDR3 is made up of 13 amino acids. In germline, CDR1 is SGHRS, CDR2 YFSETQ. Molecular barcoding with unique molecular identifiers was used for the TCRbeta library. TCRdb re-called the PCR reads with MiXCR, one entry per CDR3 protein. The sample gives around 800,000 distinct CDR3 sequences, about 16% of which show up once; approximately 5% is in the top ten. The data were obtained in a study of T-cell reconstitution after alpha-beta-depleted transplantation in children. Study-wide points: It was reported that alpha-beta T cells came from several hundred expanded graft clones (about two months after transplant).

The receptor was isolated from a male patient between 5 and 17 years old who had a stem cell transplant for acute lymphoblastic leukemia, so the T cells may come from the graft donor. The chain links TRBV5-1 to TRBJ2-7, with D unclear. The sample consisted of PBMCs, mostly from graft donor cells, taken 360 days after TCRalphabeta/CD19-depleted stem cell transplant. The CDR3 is CASSLASGSEQYF. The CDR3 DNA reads TGTGCCAGCAGCTTAGCATCCGGATCCGAGCAGTACTTC. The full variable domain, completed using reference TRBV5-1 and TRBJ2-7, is KAGVTQTPRYLIKTRGQQVTLSCSPISGHRSVSWYQQTPGQGLQFLFEYFSETQRNKGNFPGRFSGRQFSNSRSEMNVSTLELGDSALYLCASSLASGSEQYFGPGTRLTVT.